A selection of T cell receptor beta chains follows, all from one sample in a study of radiotherapy plus CTLA-4 blockade in lung cancer. Only in-frame clones appear in the TCRdb table, and some are missing; sequencing was by immunoSEQ multiplex PCR. This table has fewer than 65,000 clones, 79% appearing once. Sequenced here: peripheral blood, sampled from a patient treated with radiotherapy plus ipilimumab. These receptors all come from a human donor with non-small cell lung cancer who had a complete response to radiotherapy plus ipilimumab. CDR3s leave out the opening cysteine and the closing phenylalanine or tryptophan. Fields, in order: J gene, V gene, CDR3 protein.

TRBJ2-7,TRBV6-1,ASSEGWGGSEQY
TRBJ1-5,TRBV19,ASSIEGQGVSPQH
TRBJ1-2,TRBV30,AWSPFWTPGNYGYT
TRBJ2-3,TRBV19,ASSTQVPSGDTQY
TRBJ1-5,TRBV2,ASTTGVNQPQH
TRBJ1-1,TRBV30,AWSVLTGAEAF
TRBJ2-7,TRBV6-1,ASGRGGAVGYEQY
TRBJ2-7,TRBV18,ASRSSSQGTLQY
TRBJ2-1,TRBV27,ASSFRDRYSYNEQF
TRBJ2-3,TRBV4-1,ASSQGLAGGPRVDTQY
TRBJ2-3,TRBV29-1,SVWVAGRTDTQY
TRBJ1-1,TRBV19,ASSITDRGPAF
TRBJ1-5,TRBV4-3,ASSQDNRGSQPQH
TRBJ2-1,TRBV4-3,ASSQDITSGYNEQF
TRBJ1-1,TRBV6-5,ASSSDRGAEAF
TRBJ1-1,TRBV5-1,ASSLLPGRDTEAF
TRBJ1-4,TRBV5-4,ASSSGTGDEKLF
TRBJ1-6,TRBV6-5,ASNLGARFDSPLH
TRBJ1-6,TRBV19,ASSSRDRRNSPLH
TRBJ2-1,TRBV7-9,ASSFQGAYNEQF
TRBJ1-2,TRBV5-4,ASSRPGQGNYGYT
TRBJ2-1,TRBV6-6,ASSGTRGYAYNEQF
TRBJ2-5,TRBV11-3,ASSRTSRETQY
TRBJ1-3,TRBV19,ASNGGYSGNTIY
TRBJ1-2,TRBV2,ASSRQGDYGYT
TRBJ1-1,TRBV4-3,ASSQERDLNTEAF
TRBJ2-2,TRBV18,ASSPPQGATGELF
TRBJ1-1,TRBV5-4,ASSATTGFTEAF
TRBJ2-7,TRBV11-2,ASSHRDRPYEQY
TRBJ2-3,TRBV6-1,ASRKLASTDTQY
TRBJ2-3,TRBV10-1,ASSESGRGVTDTQY
TRBJ2-3,TRBV5-1,ASTQGPGEDTQY
TRBJ1-4,TRBV28,ASSSTGRRKLF
TRBJ2-7,TRBV7-9,ASSLVVDWSYEQY
TRBJ2-5,TRBV10-1,ASSAFTGLETQY
TRBJ1-4,TRBV7-2,ASSLGNRGQGEKLF
TRBJ2-4,TRBV7-2,ASSWGTGIAKNIQY
TRBJ2-6,TRBV28,ASVGGQGFSGANVLT
TRBJ2-1,TRBV10-2,ASRLGQPAYNEQF
TRBJ1-4,TRBV11-2,ASRSGAMEEKLF
TRBJ1-5,TRBV28,ASSYYGTGKGQPQH
TRBJ2-7,TRBV7-8,ASSLQGLTYEQY
TRBJ1-5,TRBV6-5,ASRGGLGQPQH
TRBJ2-3,TRBV19,ASTDDGSSTDTQY
TRBJ2-2,TRBV19,ASSRDRGATGELF
TRBJ1-1,TRBV6-6,ASSLQGIPEAF
TRBJ2-1,TRBV2,ASSVQGSYNEQF
TRBJ1-4,TRBV10-3,AISGGDVISNEKLF